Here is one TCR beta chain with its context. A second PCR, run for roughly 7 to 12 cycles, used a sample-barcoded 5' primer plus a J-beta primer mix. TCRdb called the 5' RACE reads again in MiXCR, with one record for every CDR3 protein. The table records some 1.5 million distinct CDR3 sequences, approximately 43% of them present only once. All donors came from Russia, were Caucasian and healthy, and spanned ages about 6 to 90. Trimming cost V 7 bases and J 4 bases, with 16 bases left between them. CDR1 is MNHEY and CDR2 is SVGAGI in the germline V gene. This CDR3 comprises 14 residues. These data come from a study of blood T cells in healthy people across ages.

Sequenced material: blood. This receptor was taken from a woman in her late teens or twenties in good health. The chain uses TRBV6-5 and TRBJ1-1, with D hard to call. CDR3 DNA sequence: TGTGCCAGCACTACCCTAAGGGTTAGCACTGAAGCTTTCTTT. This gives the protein CASTTLRVSTEAFF.